This T cell receptor (beta chain) was sequenced in a study of T cell repertoires and HLA-DP antigens. Study-wide context: Donors were two male and one female, aged 18-to-29 to 60-to-69.

Germline lookup yields CDR1 SGHRS and CDR2 YFSETQ. This CDR3 contains 15 residues. V was clipped by 2 bases and J by 4 bases; unmatched bases: 4. TCRdb's copy holds only in-frame clones and misses some; the assay was immunoSEQ multiplex PCR. The sample has some 120,000 clones; 92% are singletons. Notes on this clone: Antigen unknown.

Untouched CD4+ T cells were bead-isolated from PBMC at approximately 98% purity. Study-level points and caveats: Sorted CD137+ clonality was approximately 0.38 for both alloantigens, versus around 0.04 pre-culture.

The chain is built from TRBV5-1 and TRBJ2-3, with 10 bases identical to TRBD2. This TCR was recovered from a woman younger than 30 in good health and CMV-seronegative. Sample: CD4+ T cells from PBMCs. The CDR3 sequence is CASSLAGGPPDTQYF. The CDR3 DNA sequence: TGCGCCAGCAGCTTAGCGGGGGGGCCCCCAGATACGCAGTATTTT. Full variable domain (remainder filled in from reference TRBV5-1 and TRBJ2-3): KAGVTQTPRYLIKTRGQQVTLSCSPISGHRSVSWYQQTPGQGLQFLFEYFSETQRNKGNFPGRFSGRQFSNSRSEMNVSTLELGDSALYLCASSLAGGPPDTQYFGPGTRLTVL.